Sequencing of this TCR beta chain was carried out in a study of T cells after yellow fever vaccination. Details on this clonotype: Its target is not known. The junction differs from germline at one of its ends, possibly a read error.

Study-level points and caveats: Reappearance after the booster was seen for most primary-vaccination clones, at 95% to 97% CD4 and more than 80% CD8. Researchers noted that a small share of clonotypes showed up in both CD4 and CD8 compartments.

The CDR3 extends over 16 amino acids. A universal primer site and UMIs were added as TCR cDNA was made by 5'RACE template switching. TCRdb re-derived calls from the 5' RACE reads in MiXCR, one entry per CDR3 protein. The data hold approximately 340,000 distinct CDR3 sequences, with 8.5% to 10% observed a single time. This TCR was recovered from a man aged 18 to 30 who received the YFV17D yellow fever vaccine. The V gene is TRBV12-3 or TRBV12-4, the J gene TRBJ2-1; no clear D. The source material was PBMCs, sampled on the day of the first yellow fever vaccination. This CDR3 reads CASTPSRVASHNEQFF. The DNA of the CDR3 is TGTGCCAGCACCCCTTCCCGGGTAGCCTCCCACAATGAGCAGTTCTTC.